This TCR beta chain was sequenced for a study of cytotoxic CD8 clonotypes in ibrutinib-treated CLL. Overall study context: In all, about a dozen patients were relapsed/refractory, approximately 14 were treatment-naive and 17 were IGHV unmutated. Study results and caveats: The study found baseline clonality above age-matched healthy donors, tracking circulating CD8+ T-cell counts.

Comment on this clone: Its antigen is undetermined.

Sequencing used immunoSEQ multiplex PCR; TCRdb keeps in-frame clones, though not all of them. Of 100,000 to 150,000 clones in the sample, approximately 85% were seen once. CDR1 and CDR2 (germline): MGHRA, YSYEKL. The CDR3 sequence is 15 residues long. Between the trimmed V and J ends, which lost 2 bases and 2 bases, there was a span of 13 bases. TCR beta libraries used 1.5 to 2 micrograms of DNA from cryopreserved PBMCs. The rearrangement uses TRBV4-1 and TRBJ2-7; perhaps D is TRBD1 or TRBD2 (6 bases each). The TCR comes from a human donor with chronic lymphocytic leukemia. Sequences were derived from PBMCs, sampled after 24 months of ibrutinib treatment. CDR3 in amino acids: CASSQFWGAAYEQYF. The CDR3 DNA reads TGCGCCAGCAGCCAATTTTGGGGGGCGGCCTACGAGCAGTACTTC.